The next 29 T cell receptor delta chains were all read from a single sample in a study of Vγ9Vδ2 T cells in congenital toxoplasmosis. cDNA was made by template-switch reverse transcription with TRGC- and TRDC-specific primers in one tube. The TRGC primer was designed to bind both TRGC1 and TRGC2 constant genes. TCRdb ran CATT on the reads. Counted here are around 910 delta-chain clones, less than 20% occurring once; the ten biggest clones make up approximately 14%. Specimen: gamma-delta T cells from blood. Source of these receptors: a child under 10 years old born to a mother with Toxoplasma gondii infection during pregnancy, either congenitally infected or uninfected (not recorded which).

This clone ranks as medium-sized (0.01 to 0.1%). V is TRDV2 and J is TRDJ1; tentative D call: TRDD3 (5 bases). The V and J ends lost 3 bases and 0 bases respectively, with 22 bases between them. There are 18 residues in the CDR3. Germline assignment: CDR1 GEAIGNYY and CDR2 EKD. The CDR3 bases are TGTGCCTGTGACCCAATTCCAAACGAGGGGGTCGACACCGATAAACTCATCTTT. The encoded protein is CACDPIPNEGVDTDKLIF.

The table lists this clone with a few counts. It is likely a read error: a sequence one base away is far more abundant. This sample includes further DNA sequences coding for the same CDR3. V and J are TRDV1 and TRDJ1; D unresolved. The germline CDR1 and CDR2 sequences are TSWWSYY and QGS. The CDR3 loop spans 19 amino acids. V shed 5 bases and J shed 11 bases, with 36 bases lying between them. The CDR3 DNA is TGTGCTCTTGGGCCTCGACTCCTGGAACTACCGACTATACCCCGGTCGCTCATCTTT. The encoded protein is CALGPRLLELPTIPRSLIF.

A word on this clone: TCRdb lists the protein of a much larger clone for this DNA, which differs at residue 5, so this is likely a read error; the protein given here is translated from the DNA itself. V is TRDV2 and J is TRDJ1; TRDD3 matches 7 bases. The J gene comes from matching the DNA to germline here; TCRdb lacks it. Germline values: CDR1 GEAIGNYY, CDR2 EKD. With 3 bases clipped from V and 4 bases from J, the junction kept 4 bases outside the gene matches. This CDR3 has 13 residues. As DNA, the CDR3 is TGTGCCTGTGACGCCCTGGGGGGCGATAAACTCATCTTT. Amino acid sequence: CACDALGGDKLIF.

A remark on this clone: A far larger clone is one base from this, pointing to a likely read error. This sequence joins TRDV1 and TRDJ4, with 12 bases that match TRDD3. With 5 bases clipped from V and 0 bases from J, the junction kept 31 bases outside the gene matches. From germline, CDR1 is TSWWSYY and CDR2 QGS. CDR3 length equals 24 residues. The CDR3 bases are TGTGCTCTTGGGTCCAGACAGGTACTTCCCTTAACTGGGGGATACATGGGGGTGGCCAGACCCCTGATCTTT. As protein: CALGSRQVLPLTGGYMGVARPLIF.

Remarks on this clone: This could be a read error, since a much larger clone is one nucleotide away. The chain has TRDV2 and TRDJ1, with D perhaps matching TRDD3 (5 bases). The J gene comes from matching the DNA to germline here; TCRdb lacks it. The germline V gene has CDR1 GEAIGNYY and CDR2 EKD. This CDR3 region has 15 residues. Written as DNA, the CDR3 is TGTGCCTGTGATGGTGTTGGGGCGTACACCAATAAACTCATCTTT. Protein product: CACDGVGAYTNKLIF.

This clone turned up a few times. This could be a read error, since a much larger clone is one nucleotide away. The J gene is TRDJ3, the V gene TRDV2, with TRDD3 matching 10 bases. The CDR3 length is 17 residues. The germline gives CDR1 GEAIGNYY, CDR2 EKD. Here the CDR3 DNA reads TGTGCCTGTGACACTGGGGGATACTCCTGGGACACCCGACAGACGTTTTTC. It is translated as CACDTGGYSWDTRQTFF.

In the case of this clone: A much larger clone sits a single nucleotide away, making a read error possible. The J gene was identified as TRDJ1, and no V gene was called; the table's D gene call, TRDD3, was not cross checked with the DNA. This CDR3 region has 16 residues. The CDR3 sequence: CALGDEAIGGSDKLIF. As DNA, the CDR3 is TGTGCTCTTGGGGACGAAGCGATTGGTGGCTCCGATAAACTCATCTTT.

The gene calls are TRDV2 and TRDJ1; TRDD3 matches at 13 bases. The CDR3 extends over 18 amino acids. V lost 4 bases, J lost 0 bases, and 10 bases stayed unmatched. The germline V gene encodes CDR1 GEAIGNYY and CDR2 EKD. CDR3 DNA sequence: TGTGCCTGTGATGGACTTACTGGGGGATACGCGTACACCGATAAACTCATCTTT. It specifies CACDGLTGGYAYTDKLIF.

The chain employs TRDV2 and TRDJ1, with 8 bases that match TRDD3. CDR3 length equals 16 residues. V lost 4 bases and J lost 0; bases outside the gene matches: 9. The germline V gene encodes CDR1 GEAIGNYY and CDR2 EKD. The CDR3 loop is CACEPLGAKYTDKLIF. The CDR3 DNA follows: TGTGCCTGTGAGCCACTGGGGGCCAAGTACACCGATAAACTCATCTTT.

Comment on this clone: A read error may be the cause here, since a much bigger clone is one base away. The rearrangement uses TRDV2 and TRDJ2; 9 bases fit TRDD3. TCRdb leaves out the J gene; it was filled in here by matching the DNA to germline. In germline, CDR1 is GEAIGNYY, CDR2 EKD. V lost 5 bases to trimming and J lost 0 bases; unmatched junction nucleotides: 9. The CDR3 consists of 17 residues. The CDR3, as DNA: TGTGCCTGTGGCGTACTGGGGGACCCCTCTTTGACAGCACAACTCTTCTTT. Amino acid sequence: CACGVLGDPSLTAQLFF.

With respect to this clone: A much larger clonotype is one base distant, so this may be a read error. V gene assignment gives TRDV2, but the J gene was left uncalled; the table assigns TRDD3, which was not confirmed against the DNA. From germline, CDR1 is GEAIGNYY and CDR2 EKD. This CDR3 spans 20 amino acids. The CDR3 loop is CACDTLRTGDQYPHTDKRIF. CDR3 bases: TGTGCCTGTGACACCCTCCGTACTGGGGACCAGTATCCCCACACCGATAAACGCATCTTT.

This clone is large (0.1 to 1%). J is TRDJ2 and V is TRDV2; a weak D match, TRDD2 (5 bases). The CDR3 length is 18 residues. CDR1 and CDR2 from the germline V gene are GEAIGNYY and EKD. Trimming removed 0 bases from V and 0 bases from J, with 16 bases in between. The CDR3 region is CACDTGFPFGSLTAQLFF. CDR3 in DNA: TGTGCCTGTGACACCGGTTTTCCTTTCGGATCTTTGACAGCACAACTCTTCTTT.

Concerning this clone: This sequence may be a read error, since a much larger clone differs from it by one base. The V and J genes are TRDV1 and TRDJ1; 8 nucleotides align to TRDD3. The CDR3 covers 21 residues. Germline CDR1 is TSWWSYY and CDR2 is QGS. CDR3 protein: CALGEPVLGVRERAISDKHIF. The CDR3 region has the DNA TGTGCTCTTGGGGAACCTGTACTGGGGGTTCGGGAGAGGGCGATATCCGATAAACACATCTTT.

By sample fraction, this clone is large. The chain recombines TRDV2 with TRDJ2; 10 bases are a match to TRDD3. V was pared by 3 bases and J by 0 bases, with 3 bases of the junction left unmatched. The CDR3 runs 16 residues. The germline gives CDR1 GEAIGNYY, CDR2 EKD. CDR3 loop: CACDVLGDALTAQLFF. The CDR3 nucleotides are TGTGCCTGTGACGTACTGGGGGATGCTTTGACAGCACAACTCTTCTTT.

As concerns this clone: A far more abundant clone sits one base away, making this likely a read error. The chain carries TRDV2 and TRDJ1; 12 positions agree with TRDD3. As TCRdb names no J gene, one was assigned here on the basis of a DNA match to germline. The germline V gene has CDR1 GEAIGNYY and CDR2 EKD. Losses at the gene ends were 6 bases for V and 4 bases for J; bases not matched to a gene: 17. CDR3 length: 18 residues. The CDR3 here is CACNNLSTGGYKDDKLIF. The CDR3 nucleotides are TGTGCCTGTAACAACCTCAGTACTGGGGGATACAAAGACGATAAACTCATCTTT.

This clone qualifies as large (0.1 to 1%). This chain connects TRDV2 to TRDJ1; 13 bases are a match to TRDD3. TCRdb does not report a J gene; here it was assigned by matching the DNA to germline references. The germline CDR1 and CDR2 sequences are GEAIGNYY and EKD. CDR3 length equals 17 residues. V was clipped by 0 bases and J by 3 bases; unmatched bases: 6. CDR3 amino acids: CACDTNRLGDTADKLIF. The CDR3 DNA is TGTGCCTGTGACACCAATCGACTGGGGGATACGGCCGATAAACTCATCTTT.

By share of the sample, this clone is medium-sized. The V call is TRDV2, the J call TRDJ1, with 13 positions matching TRDD3. This CDR3 has 16 residues. Germline values: CDR1 GEAIGNYY, CDR2 EKD. Losses at the gene ends were 2 bases for V and 0 bases for J; bases not matched to a gene: 2. Here the CDR3 reads CACDILGDTYTDKLIF. CDR3 DNA: TGTGCCTGTGACATACTGGGGGATACGTACACCGATAAACTCATCTTT.

Comment on this clone: A far larger clone is a single base away, which makes a read error likely. The chain recombines TRDV1 with TRDJ1, with D tentatively TRDD3 (7 bases). The CDR3 loop spans 19 amino acids. V dropped 2 bases and J dropped 0 bases, with 22 bases sitting between them. Germline CDR1 is TSWWSYY and CDR2 is QGS. The CDR3 loop is CALGECAPTSGDNTDKLIF. The CDR3 DNA sequence: TGTGCTCTTGGGGAATGTGCTCCTACCTCTGGGGATAACACCGATAAACTCATCTTT.

This chain uses TRDV2 with TRDJ1, with TRDD3 identical over 8 bases. TCRdb supplies no J gene; here it was assigned by aligning the nucleotide sequence to germline. Germline values: CDR1 GEAIGNYY, CDR2 EKD. There are 15 residues in the CDR3. Losses at the gene ends were 0 bases for V and 0 bases for J; bases not matched to a gene: 2. The CDR3 loop reads CACDTVLGDTDKLIF. DNA for the CDR3: TGTGCCTGTGACACCGTACTGGGGGACACCGATAAACTCATCTTT.

About this clone: A far larger clone is off by one base, so a read error is likely. J gene calling gave no result, while the V gene is TRDV2; the table's D call of TRDD3 was not tested on the DNA. This CDR3 is built from 15 residues. CDR1 is GEAIGNYY, CDR2 EKD, per germline. The CDR3 sequence: CACEGMGDTSDKHIF. CDR3 bases: TGTGCCTGTGAAGGAATGGGGGATACCTCCGATAAACACATCTTT.

This clone is large (0.1 to 1%) in the sample. The chain links TRDV3 to TRDJ1, with D tentatively TRDD2 or TRDD3 (7 bases each). The CDR3 sequence is 19 residues long. Germline CDR1 TVYSNPD, CDR2 GDNSRS (reference sequence). The V end lost 3 bases, the J end lost 0 bases, and 29 bases lay between the germline ends. In DNA form, the CDR3 reads TGTGCCTTCGGGCCTTCCTCCCTCTACTGGGGAGATAACACCGATAAACTCATCTTT. This encodes CAFGPSSLYWGDNTDKLIF.

On this clone itself: Being one base from a much bigger clone, this may be a read error. The same CDR3 also results from other DNA sequences found in this sample. The J gene is TRDJ1, the V gene TRDV1; D is unresolved. V was clipped by 6 bases and J by 7 bases, with 21 bases between them. CDR3 length: 15 amino acids. Germline assignment: CDR1 TSWWSYY and CDR2 QGS. CDR3 residues: CALGEFPLFNCKLIF. CDR3 coding DNA: TGTGCTCTTGGAGAATTCCCTCTGTTCAACTGTAAACTCATCTTT.

In this sample, this clone is large. This rearrangement joins TRDV2 to TRDJ1; D possibly matches TRDD2 or TRDD3 (5 bases each). Looked up from germline, CDR1 is GEAIGNYY and CDR2 is EKD. Trimming shortened V by 3 bases and J by 6 bases, and 28 bases separated the two germline ends. The CDR3 consists of 18 residues. Written as DNA, the CDR3 is TGTGCCTGTGACTTCCCCCTTCGAAGGGCGGCGAGGGGGTATAAACTCATCTTT. Its protein product is CACDFPLRRAARGYKLIF.

This clone counts as large. V is TRDV1 and J is TRDJ1; the match to TRDD3 covers 11 bases. Germline V gives CDR1 TSWWSYY, CDR2 QGS. With V trimmed by 2 bases and J by 2 bases, 16 bases remained unmatched. The CDR3 sequence is 20 residues long. The CDR3 loop reads CALGEVQGYCGGYATDKLIF. The CDR3 DNA follows: TGTGCTCTTGGGGAAGTCCAGGGGTATTGTGGGGGATACGCGACCGATAAACTCATCTTT.

For this clone: A far larger clone is just one base off, so this is likely a read error. The chain uses TRDV2 and TRDJ1; TRDD3 aligns across 9 bases. Matching the DNA to germline supplied the J gene, which TCRdb does not give. Germline CDR1 reads GEAIGNYY; CDR2 reads EKD. The CDR3 has 21 residues. The J segment lost 0 bases and the V segment lost 0 bases, leaving 19 bases of the junction unmatched. The CDR3 region has the DNA TGTGCCTGTGACACCGTAAGAACCCCTACTGGGGGACCCACCTACACCGATAAACTCATCTTT. It codes for CACDTVRTPTGGPTYTDKLIF.

Concerning this clone itself: With a much larger clone just one base away, this may be a read error. V usage is TRDV2 and J usage is TRDJ1; D not resolved. Because TCRdb records no J gene, it was assigned here through a match of the DNA to germline. The length of the CDR3 is 20 residues. Germline V lookup: CDR1 GEAIGNYY, CDR2 EKD. The CDR3 nucleotides are TGTGCCTGTGACACCCTCTTATCTACGGCTTCGAGTGGTCACACCAATAAACTCATCTTT. Protein product: CACDTLLSTASSGHTNKLIF.

V gene TRDV2 combines with J gene TRDJ1, with 10 bases aligning to TRDD3. TCRdb does not report a J gene; here it was assigned by matching the DNA to germline references. The germline gives CDR1 GEAIGNYY, CDR2 EKD. There are 15 residues in the CDR3. Trimming removed 1 base from V and 3 bases from J; junction bases left unmatched: 4. DNA for the CDR3: TGTGCCTGTGACACGCTGGGGGATAACTCCGATAAACTCATCTTT. Amino acids: CACDTLGDNSDKLIF.

This clone is judged large. The chain joins TRDV2 to TRDJ1; 7 bases match TRDD3. V dropped 9 bases and J dropped 0; count of bases not matched to a gene: 21. CDR3 length equals 18 residues. Germline values: CDR1 GEAIGNYY, CDR2 EKD. CDR3 coding DNA: TGTGCCGTCTTCCCATTGGCAAGGGGGATTCCGTACACCGATAAACTCATCTTT. It is translated as CAVFPLARGIPYTDKLIF.

This clone was counted only a few times. A single base separates this from a much larger clone, so it may be a read error. This sample includes further DNA sequences coding for the same CDR3. The chain has TRDV1 and TRDJ1; 8 nucleotides match TRDD3. V dropped 2 bases and J dropped 0; count of bases not matched to a gene: 20. CDR1 and CDR2 (germline): TSWWSYY, QGS. This CDR3 is 21 amino acids long. Here the CDR3 reads CALGENGREVLGGGYTDKLIF. As DNA, the CDR3 is TGTGCTCTTGGGGAAAACGGGAGGGAGGTACTGGGGGGGGGGTACACCGATAAACTCATCTTT.